One and the same sample provided the 5 T cell receptor beta chains below, sequenced in a study of blood T cell repertoires in COVID-19. Some clones are missing from TCRdb's copy, which holds only in-frame ones; the method was immunoSEQ multiplex PCR. The repertoire holds about 160,000 clones, with around four fifths as singletons. The source material was peripheral blood. The origin of the receptors is a human donor in a cohort sampled during active COVID-19.

This clone was detected a few times. The rearrangement uses TRBV19 and TRBJ2-5, with 13 bases fitting TRBD2. The CDR3 has 16 amino acids. The germline V gene encodes CDR1 LNHDA and CDR2 SQIVND (reference sequence). Trimming took 4 bases from V and 2 from J; bases not matched to a gene: 4. The CDR3 protein is CASSTGLAGAQETQYF. Here the CDR3 DNA reads TGTGCCAGTAGTACCGGACTAGCGGGGGCTCAAGAGACCCAGTACTTC.

This clone was detected once. The chain couples TRBV9 to TRBJ2-1; TRBD2 matches at 9 bases. The CDR3 runs 18 residues. With 4 bases clipped from V and 9 bases from J, the junction kept 20 bases outside the gene matches. The V gene's germline CDR1 is SGDLS and CDR2 YYNGEE. The CDR3 here is CASSPERSSAGGFGEQFF. CDR3 in DNA: TGTGCCAGCAGCCCCGAGAGGAGTTCGGCGGGGGGGTTCGGTGAGCAGTTCTTC. Using reference TRBV9 and TRBJ2-1 for the parts outside the CDR3, the full variable domain is DSGVTQTPKHLITATGQRVTLRCSPRSGDLSVYWYQQSLDQGLQFLIQYYNGEERAKGNILERFSAQQFPDLHSELNLSSLELGDSALYFCASSPERSSAGGFGEQFFGPGTRLTVL.

The chain employs TRBV7-2 and TRBJ2-3; 9 positions agree with TRBD2. Trimming removed 3 bases from V and 0 bases from J; junction bases left unmatched: 7. The V gene's germline CDR1 is SGHTA and CDR2 FQGNSA. This CDR3 contains 17 residues. In DNA form, the CDR3 reads TGTGCCAGCAGCTTTACTAGCGGGCCTAGAAGCACAGATACGCAGTATTTT. This gives the protein CASSFTSGPRSTDTQYF.

This clone was seen once. The chain uses TRBV21-1 and TRBJ1-1; the table gives TRBD1 as D, unverified against the DNA. TRBV21-1 is deemed a pseudogene. This CDR3 region has 15 residues. CDR3 nucleotides: TGTGCCAGCAGCGGTCGACAGGGGCGGGGGACTGAAGCTTTCTTT. Amino acid sequence: CASSGRQGRGTEAFF.

The rearrangement uses TRBV30 and TRBJ2-7; D is possibly TRBD1 (6 bases). V lost 3 bases, J lost 1 base, and 10 bases lay in between. The CDR3 is 13 amino acids. CDR1 and CDR2 (germline): GTSNPN, SVGIG (reference sequence). The CDR3 sequence: CAWRDRLSYEQYF. The CDR3 DNA follows: TGTGCCTGGAGGGACAGATTATCCTACGAGCAGTACTTC.